The next 17 T cell receptor beta chains were all read from a single sample in a study of CD8 T cells in Susac syndrome. Reverse transcription of about 0.45 to 1 ug RNA used random hexamers. TCRdb re-called the immunoSEQ multiplex PCR reads with MiXCR, one entry per CDR3 protein. The data show some 400,000 distinct CDR3 sequences, more than 80% seen once. The material sequenced was CD8+ T cells from PBMCs. The receptors come from a human donor with multiple sclerosis.

The chain employs TRBV13 and TRBJ2-1, with 7 bases aligning to TRBD1. CDR1 and CDR2 (germline): PRHDT, FYEKMQ (reference sequence). The junction had 18 bases not matched to a gene; V was cut back by 7 bases and J by 6 bases. This CDR3 has 17 residues. The CDR3 protein is CASNLGKGAFRSNEQFF. In DNA form, the CDR3 reads TGTGCCAGCAACCTGGGGAAGGGGGCATTTCGGAGCAATGAGCAGTTCTTC.

The genes are TRBV4-1 and TRBJ2-5, with D perhaps TRBD2 (5 bases). CDR3 size: 16 residues. Looked up from germline, CDR1 is MGHRA and CDR2 is YSYEKL. Trimming took 1 base from V and 1 from J, leaving 13 bases between them. The CDR3 loop is CASSQVALRVQETQYF. The CDR3, as DNA: TGCGCCAGCAGCCAAGTTGCTCTGCGGGTCCAAGAGACCCAGTACTTC.

The genes are TRBV19 and TRBJ2-1; D unresolved. Germline-derived CDR1 and CDR2 are LNHDA and SQIVND (reference sequence). The CDR3 loop spans 14 amino acids. V was shortened by 1 base and J by 6 bases, with 10 bases between the two germline ends. CDR3 sequence (DNA): TGTGCCAGTAGTATAGTATTCGAGGCCAATGAGCAGTTCTTC. It translates to CASSIVFEANEQFF.

This CDR3 is CASSFAIPTEAFF. CDR3 nucleotides: TGTGCCAGCAGTTTTGCCATTCCCACTGAAGCTTTCTTT. The chain couples TRBV12-3 or TRBV12-4 to TRBJ1-1, with D unresolved. This CDR3 spans 13 amino acids. V was pared by 3 bases and J by 4 bases, with 9 bases between.

The chain uses TRBV6-1 and TRBJ1-5, with D perhaps TRBD1 (5 bases). The CDR3 spans 13 residues. V lost 6 bases to trimming and J lost 8 bases, with 14 bases between them. CDR1 is MNHNS, CDR2 SASEGT, per germline. CDR3 sequence: CASSRALWEPQHF. The DNA of the CDR3 is TGTGCCAGCAGCAGGGCCCTGTGGGAGCCCCAGCATTTT.

V usage is TRBV4-1 and J usage is TRBJ1-2; D remains ambiguous. V lost 0 bases and J 8 bases, leaving 7 bases between the germline ends. Germline V CDR1 and CDR2: MGHRA, YSYEKL. CDR3 length: 12 residues. The CDR3 DNA reads as TGCGCCAGCAGCCAAGAAGGGCAAGGCTACACCTTC. Its translation is CASSQEGQGYTF.

The J gene is TRBJ2-7, the V gene TRBV4-1; possible D gene TRBD2, 5 bases. This CDR3 contains 14 residues. In germline, CDR1 is MGHRA, CDR2 YSYEKL. Deletions cut 8 bases from V and 0 bases from J, with 14 bases between. CDR3 DNA sequence: TGCGCCAGCGGACTCCCAGAAGACTCCTACGAGCAGTACTTC. It is translated as CASGLPEDSYEQYF.

The V gene is TRBV4-2, the J gene TRBJ2-3; D gene uncertain. The CDR3 loop spans 15 amino acids. V was trimmed by 0 bases and J by 7 bases, leaving 14 bases between them. Germline V gene data show CDR1 as LGHNA and CDR2 as YNFKEQ. As DNA, the CDR3 is TGTGCCAGCAGCCAAGATGAAGGCGAACCCCATACGCAGTATTTT. Its protein product is CASSQDEGEPHTQYF.

The rearrangement links TRBV27 to TRBJ2-2; TRBD2 agrees at 8 bases. J gave up 7 bases and V 3 bases, and 10 bases lay outside the gene matches. Germline V gene lookup returns CDR1 MNHEY and CDR2 SMNVEV (reference sequence). This CDR3 has 16 amino acids. The DNA of the CDR3 is TGTGCCAGCAGTTTGGTAATAGCGGGAATTCACGGGGAGCTGTTTTTT. This encodes CASSLVIAGIHGELFF.

The rearrangement joins TRBV29-1 to TRBJ1-3, with D maybe TRBD1 (5 bases). V dropped 6 bases and J dropped 0 bases, with 12 bases sitting between them. Germline V gene data show CDR1 as SQVTM and CDR2 as ANQGSEA. The CDR3 extends over 14 amino acids. The CDR3 here is CSVGGDGSGNTIYF. The CDR3 DNA reads TGCAGCGTGGGGGGGGACGGCTCTGGAAACACCATATATTTT.

V is TRBV27 and J is TRBJ2-5; D gene unclear. Per the germline V gene, CDR1 is MNHEY and CDR2 is SMNVEV (reference sequence). This CDR3 has 15 residues. Deletions cut 1 base from V and 5 bases from J, with 14 bases between. This CDR3 reads CASSLYFGVEETQYF. CDR3 DNA sequence: TGTGCCAGCAGTTTATATTTTGGGGTCGAGGAGACCCAGTACTTC.

This chain uses TRBV4-1 with TRBJ1-1; D possibly corresponds to TRBD1 (6 bases). Germline V lookup: CDR1 MGHRA, CDR2 YSYEKL. The CDR3 consists of 15 residues. Trimming shortened V by 0 bases and J by 4 bases, and 12 bases separated the two germline ends. In DNA, the CDR3 is TGCGCCAGCAGCCAAGACTCCCAGGGGACCACTGAAGCTTTCTTT. This gives the protein CASSQDSQGTTEAFF.

The chain links TRBV19 to TRBJ1-4; D remains ambiguous. Trimming pared 6 bases from V and 8 bases from J, leaving 13 bases between. The CDR3 spans 13 residues. CDR1 LNHDA and CDR2 SQIVND come from the germline V gene (reference sequence). Written as DNA, the CDR3 is TGTGCCAGTAGGCCGGACGAAGGGGAAAAACTGTTTTTT. Translating gives CASRPDEGEKLFF. The variable domain in full, with the rest retrieved from reference TRBV19 and TRBJ1-4, is DGGITQSPKYLFRKEGQNVTLSCEQNLNHDAMYWYRQDPGQGLRLIYYSQIVNDFQKGDIAEGYSVSREKKESFPLTVTSAQKNPTAFYLCASRPDEGEKLFFGSGTQLSVL.

The gene calls are TRBV15 and TRBJ2-7; 8 bases are a match to TRBD1. The germline V gene encodes CDR1 LNHNV and CDR2 YYDKDF (reference sequence). This CDR3 is 16 amino acids long. With 0 bases clipped from V and 3 bases from J, the junction kept 7 bases outside the gene matches. CDR3 loop: CATSRDRDRGIYEQYF. In DNA, the CDR3 is TGTGCCACCAGCAGAGACCGAGACAGGGGAATCTACGAGCAGTACTTC.

The V gene is TRBV27, the J gene TRBJ2-3, with 8 bases aligning to TRBD1. CDR1 is MNHEY and CDR2 is SMNVEV in the germline V gene (reference sequence). The CDR3 is 16 residues long. V lost 5 bases, J lost 2 bases, and 9 bases stayed unmatched. The CDR3: CASSLIGTGNTDTQYF. DNA of the CDR3: TGTGCCAGCAGTCTAATCGGGACAGGAAACACAGATACGCAGTATTTT.

V usage is TRBV9 and J usage is TRBJ2-7; possible D gene TRBD1, 5 bases. The ends were cut back, 0 bases at V and 0 bases at J, with 10 bases in the middle. The CDR3 runs to 15 residues. Germline lookup yields CDR1 SGDLS and CDR2 YYNGEE. This CDR3 reads CASSVDVGPSYEQYF. The CDR3, as DNA: TGTGCCAGCAGCGTAGATGTGGGGCCCTCCTACGAGCAGTACTTC. The full variable domain, rest sourced from reference TRBV9 and TRBJ2-7, is DSGVTQTPKHLITATGQRVTLRCSPRSGDLSVYWYQQSLDQGLQFLIQYYNGEERAKGNILERFSAQQFPDLHSELNLSSLELGDSALYFCASSVDVGPSYEQYFGPGTRLTVT.

The chain links TRBV7-6 to TRBJ2-2; D is unclear. In germline, CDR1 is SGHVS, CDR2 FNYEAQ. The CDR3 consists of 14 residues. The V end was cut by 0 bases, the J end by 8 bases, with 10 bases between. The CDR3 spells CASSLASGPGELFF. As DNA, the CDR3 is TGTGCCAGCAGCTTAGCGTCGGGTCCGGGGGAGCTGTTTTTT. The variable domain in full, with the rest retrieved from reference TRBV7-6 and TRBJ2-2, is GAGVSQSPRYKVTKRGQDVALRCDPISGHVSLYWYRQALGQGPEFLTYFNYEAQQDKSGLPNDRFSAERPEGSISTLTIQRTEQRDSAMYRCASSLASGPGELFFGEGSRLTVL.